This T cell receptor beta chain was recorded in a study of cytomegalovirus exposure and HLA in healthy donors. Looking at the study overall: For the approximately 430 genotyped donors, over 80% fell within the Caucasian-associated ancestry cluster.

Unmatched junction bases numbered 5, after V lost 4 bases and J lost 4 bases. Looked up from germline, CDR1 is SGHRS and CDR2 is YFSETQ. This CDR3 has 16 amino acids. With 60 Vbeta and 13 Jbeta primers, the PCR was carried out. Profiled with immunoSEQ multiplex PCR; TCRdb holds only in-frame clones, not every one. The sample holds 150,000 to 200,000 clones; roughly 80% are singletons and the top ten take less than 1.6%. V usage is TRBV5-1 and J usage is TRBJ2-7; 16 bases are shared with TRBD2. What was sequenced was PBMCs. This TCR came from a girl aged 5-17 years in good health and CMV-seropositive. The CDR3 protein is CASSGGLAGGPYEQYF. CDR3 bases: TGCGCCAGCAGCGGGGGACTAGCGGGAGGGCCTTACGAGCAGTACTTC.